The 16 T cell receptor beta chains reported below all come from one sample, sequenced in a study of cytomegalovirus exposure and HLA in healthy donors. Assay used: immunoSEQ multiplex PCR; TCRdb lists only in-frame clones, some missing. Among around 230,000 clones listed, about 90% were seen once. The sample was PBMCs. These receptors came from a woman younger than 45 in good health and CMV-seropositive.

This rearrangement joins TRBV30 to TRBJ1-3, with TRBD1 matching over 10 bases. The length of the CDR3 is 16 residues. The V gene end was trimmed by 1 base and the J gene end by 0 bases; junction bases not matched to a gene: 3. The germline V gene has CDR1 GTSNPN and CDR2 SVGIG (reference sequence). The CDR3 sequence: CAWSADRGPSGNTIYF. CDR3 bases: TGTGCCTGGAGTGCCGACAGGGGGCCCTCTGGAAACACCATATATTTT.

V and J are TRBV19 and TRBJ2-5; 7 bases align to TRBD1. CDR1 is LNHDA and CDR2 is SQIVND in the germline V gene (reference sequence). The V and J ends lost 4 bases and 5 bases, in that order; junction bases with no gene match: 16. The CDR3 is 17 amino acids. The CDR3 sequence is CASSNRRETGLKETQYF. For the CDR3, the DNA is TGTGCCAGTAGTAATAGGAGAGAGACAGGGTTGAAGGAGACCCAGTACTTC.

CDR3 region: CASSLGLASAEGDEQYF. In nucleotides, the CDR3 is TGTGCCAGCAGCTTAGGCTTGGCTAGCGCAGAAGGCGACGAGCAGTACTTC. The chain links TRBV7-9 to TRBJ2-7, with D possibly matching TRBD2 (6 bases). CDR3 length equals 17 residues. Per the germline V gene, CDR1 is SEHNR and CDR2 is FQNEAQ (reference sequence). V lost 1 base to trimming and J lost 5 bases, with 21 bases between them.

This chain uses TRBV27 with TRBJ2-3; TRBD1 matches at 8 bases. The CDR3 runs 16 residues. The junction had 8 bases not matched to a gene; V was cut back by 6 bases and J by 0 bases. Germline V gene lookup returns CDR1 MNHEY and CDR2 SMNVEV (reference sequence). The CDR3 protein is CASSRMTGASTDTQYF. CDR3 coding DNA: TGTGCCAGCAGCCGAATGACAGGGGCAAGCACAGATACGCAGTATTTT.

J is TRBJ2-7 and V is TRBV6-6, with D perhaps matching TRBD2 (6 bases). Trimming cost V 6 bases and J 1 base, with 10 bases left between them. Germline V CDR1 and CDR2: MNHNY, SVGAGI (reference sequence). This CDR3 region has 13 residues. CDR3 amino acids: CASRPGVSYEQYF. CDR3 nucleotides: TGTGCCAGCAGACCGGGAGTATCCTACGAGCAGTACTTC.

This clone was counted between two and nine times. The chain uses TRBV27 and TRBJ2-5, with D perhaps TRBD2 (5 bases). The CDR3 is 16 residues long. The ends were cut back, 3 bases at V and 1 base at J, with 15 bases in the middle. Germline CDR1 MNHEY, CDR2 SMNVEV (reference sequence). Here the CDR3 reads CASSLGLADFQETQYF. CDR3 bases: TGTGCCAGCAGTTTGGGCCTAGCAGACTTCCAAGAGACCCAGTACTTC.

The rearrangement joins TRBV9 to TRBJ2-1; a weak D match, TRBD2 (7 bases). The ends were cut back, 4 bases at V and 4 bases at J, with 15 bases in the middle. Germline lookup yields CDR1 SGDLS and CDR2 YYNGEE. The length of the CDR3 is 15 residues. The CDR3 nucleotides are TGTGCCAGCAGCCGGCAGGGGACTACTTACAATGAGCAGTTCTTC. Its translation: CASSRQGTTYNEQFF.

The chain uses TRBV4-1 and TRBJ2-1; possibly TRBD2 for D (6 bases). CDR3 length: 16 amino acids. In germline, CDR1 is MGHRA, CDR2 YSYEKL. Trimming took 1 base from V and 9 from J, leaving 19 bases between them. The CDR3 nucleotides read TGCGCCAGCAGCCAAGGGTTTAGTAGCGGAGCGTTTGAGCAGTTCTTC. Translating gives CASSQGFSSGAFEQFF.

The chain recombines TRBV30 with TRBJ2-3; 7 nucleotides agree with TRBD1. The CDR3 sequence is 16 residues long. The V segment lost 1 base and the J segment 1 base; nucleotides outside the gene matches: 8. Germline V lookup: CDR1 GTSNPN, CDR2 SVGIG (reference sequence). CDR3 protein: CAWSASTGRRTDTQYF. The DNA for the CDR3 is TGTGCCTGGAGTGCCTCGACAGGGCGACGCACAGATACGCAGTATTTT.

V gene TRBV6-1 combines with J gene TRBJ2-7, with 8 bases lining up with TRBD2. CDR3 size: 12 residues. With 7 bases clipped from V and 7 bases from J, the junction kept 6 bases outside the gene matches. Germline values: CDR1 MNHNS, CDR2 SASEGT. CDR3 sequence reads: CASKAGVGEQYF. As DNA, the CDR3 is TGTGCCAGCAAAGCGGGAGTGGGGGAGCAGTACTTC.

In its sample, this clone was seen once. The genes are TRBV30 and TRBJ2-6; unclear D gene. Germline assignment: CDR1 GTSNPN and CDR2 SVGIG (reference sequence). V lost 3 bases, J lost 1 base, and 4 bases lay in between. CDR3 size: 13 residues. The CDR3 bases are TGTGCCTGGAGCCAATCTGGGGCCAACGTCCTGACTTTC. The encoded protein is CAWSQSGANVLTF.

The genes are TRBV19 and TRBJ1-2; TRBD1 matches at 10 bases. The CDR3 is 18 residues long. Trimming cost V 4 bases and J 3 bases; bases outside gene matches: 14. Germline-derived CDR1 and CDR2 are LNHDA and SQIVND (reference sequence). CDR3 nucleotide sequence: TGTGCCAGTAGTAGAGAAGCACGACAGGGGGCGATTGACTATGGCTACACCTTC. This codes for CASSREARQGAIDYGYTF.

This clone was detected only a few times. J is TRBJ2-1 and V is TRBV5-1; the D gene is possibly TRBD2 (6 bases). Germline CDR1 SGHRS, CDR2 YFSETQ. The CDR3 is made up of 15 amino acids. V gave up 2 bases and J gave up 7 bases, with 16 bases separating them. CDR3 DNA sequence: TGCGCCAGCAGCTTAGGTAGCGGCTTCCGGAATGAGCAGTTCTTC. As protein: CASSLGSGFRNEQFF.

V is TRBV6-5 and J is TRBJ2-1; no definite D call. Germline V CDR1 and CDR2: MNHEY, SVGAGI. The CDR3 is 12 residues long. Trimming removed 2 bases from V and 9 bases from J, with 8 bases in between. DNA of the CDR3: TGTGCCAGCAGTTACCCGTCGGGTGAGCAGTTCTTC. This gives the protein CASSYPSGEQFF.

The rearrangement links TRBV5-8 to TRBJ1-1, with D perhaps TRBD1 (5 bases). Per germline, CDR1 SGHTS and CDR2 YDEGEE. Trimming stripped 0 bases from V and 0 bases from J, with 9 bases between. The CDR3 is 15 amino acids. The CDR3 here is CASSLVGLMNTEAFF. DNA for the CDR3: TGTGCCAGCAGCTTGGTGGGACTCATGAACACTGAAGCTTTCTTT.

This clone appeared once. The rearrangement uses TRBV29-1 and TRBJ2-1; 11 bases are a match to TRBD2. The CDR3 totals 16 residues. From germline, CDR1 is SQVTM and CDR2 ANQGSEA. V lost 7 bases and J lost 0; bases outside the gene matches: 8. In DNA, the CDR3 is TGCAGCGCACGGACTAGCGGGTTCAGCTCCTACAATGAGCAGTTCTTC. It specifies CSARTSGFSSYNEQFF.